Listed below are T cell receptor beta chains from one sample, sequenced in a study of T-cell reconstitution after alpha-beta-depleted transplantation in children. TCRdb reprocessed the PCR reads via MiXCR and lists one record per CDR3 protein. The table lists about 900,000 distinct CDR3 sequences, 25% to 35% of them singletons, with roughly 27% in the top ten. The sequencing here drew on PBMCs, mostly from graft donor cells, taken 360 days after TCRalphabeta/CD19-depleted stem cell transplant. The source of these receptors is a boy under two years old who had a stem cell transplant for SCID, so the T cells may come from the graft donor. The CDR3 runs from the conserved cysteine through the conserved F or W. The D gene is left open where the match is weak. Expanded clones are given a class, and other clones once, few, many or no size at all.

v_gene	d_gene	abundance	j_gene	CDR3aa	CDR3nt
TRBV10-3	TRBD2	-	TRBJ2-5	CAISVTRGGAYQETQYF	TGTGCCATCAGTGTTACCCGGGGGGGGGCCTACCAAGAGACCCAGTACTTC
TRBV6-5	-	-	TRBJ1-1	CASSYLLMNTEAFF	TGTGCCAGCAGTTACCTGCTTATGAACACTGAAGCTTTCTTT
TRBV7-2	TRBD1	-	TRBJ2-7	CASSHTGGPGEQYF	TGTGCCAGCAGCCATACAGGGGGCCCGGGCGAGCAGTACTTC
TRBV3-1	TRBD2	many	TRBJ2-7	CASSQELAGSYEQYF	TGTGCCAGCAGCCAAGAGCTAGCGGGTTCCTACGAGCAGTACTTC
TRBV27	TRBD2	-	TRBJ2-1	CASSPRPPSGGAYNEQFF	TGTGCCAGCAGTCCTAGGCCTCCCAGCGGGGGTGCCTACAATGAGCAGTTCTTC
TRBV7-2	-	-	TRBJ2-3	CASSKNWGGAADTQYF	TGTGCCAGCAGCAAGAATTGGGGGGGGGCGGCAGATACGCAGTATTTT
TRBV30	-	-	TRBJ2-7	CAWSVPNRYLSEQYF	TGTGCCTGGAGTGTACCCAACAGGTATCTTTCCGAGCAGTACTTC
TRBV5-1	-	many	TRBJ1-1	CASSLPAGDEAFF	TGCGCCAGCAGCTTGCCGGCAGGAGATGAAGCTTTCTTT
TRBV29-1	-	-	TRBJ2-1	CSVPGTYNEQFF	TGCAGCGTCCCCGGCACGTACAATGAGCAGTTCTTC
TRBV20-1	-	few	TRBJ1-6	CSARDTDNSPLHF	TGCAGTGCTAGGGACACTGATAATTCACCCCTCCACTTT
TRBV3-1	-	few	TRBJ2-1	CASSQASGTLGHEQFF	TGTGCCAGCAGCCAAGCGTCCGGGACCTTGGGCCATGAGCAGTTCTTC
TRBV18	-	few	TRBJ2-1	CASSPQMRDEQFF	TGTGCCAGCTCACCCCAGATGCGGGATGAGCAGTTCTTC
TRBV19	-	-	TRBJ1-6	CASRIPGYNSPLHF	TGTGCCAGTAGGATCCCCGGGTACAATTCACCCCTCCACTTT
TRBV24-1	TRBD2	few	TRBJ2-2	CATSEGGLNTGELFF	TGTGCCACCAGTGAGGGGGGACTAAACACCGGGGAGCTGTTTTTT
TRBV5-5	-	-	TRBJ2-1	CASRNQGLTYNEQFF	TGTGCCAGCAGAAATCAGGGGCTTACCTACAATGAGCAGTTCTTC
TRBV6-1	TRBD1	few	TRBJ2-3	CASSLGQAADTQYF	TGTGCCAGCAGCCTGGGACAGGCAGCAGATACGCAGTATTTT
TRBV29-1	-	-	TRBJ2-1	CSVEDPFGGVEINEQFF	TGCAGCGTTGAAGACCCCTTCGGGGGAGTCGAAATCAATGAGCAGTTCTTC
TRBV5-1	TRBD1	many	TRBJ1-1	CASSLTGGLNTEAFF	TGTGCCAGCAGCTTGACAGGGGGCCTGAACACTGAAGCTTTCTTT
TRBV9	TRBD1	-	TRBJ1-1	CASSVLQGAEAFF	TGTGCCAGCAGCGTACTACAGGGGGCTGAAGCTTTCTTT
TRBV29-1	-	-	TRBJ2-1	CSTEAYNEQFF	TGCAGCACAGAGGCCTACAATGAGCAGTTCTTC
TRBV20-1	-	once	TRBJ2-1	CSARAGETYNEQFF	TGCAGTGCTAGGGCCGGGGAGACCTACAATGAGCAGTTCTTC
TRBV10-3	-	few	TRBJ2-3	CAISVGGTRTDTQYF	TGTGCCATCAGTGTTGGGGGAACGCGCACAGATACGCAGTATTTT
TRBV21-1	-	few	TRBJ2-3	CASSTENSDTQYF	TGTGCCAGCAGCACAGAGAACTCAGATACGCAGTATTTT
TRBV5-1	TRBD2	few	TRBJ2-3	CASSTQGGGQSDTQYF	TGCGCCAGCAGCACCCAGGGCGGGGGGCAATCGGATACGCAGTATTTT
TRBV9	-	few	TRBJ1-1	CASSVDVTMNTEAFF	TGTGCCAGCAGCGTAGATGTGACAATGAACACTGAAGCTTTCTTT
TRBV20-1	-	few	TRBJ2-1	CSATPTGSSSYNEQFF	TGCAGTGCTACCCCGACAGGATCTAGCTCCTACAATGAGCAGTTCTTC
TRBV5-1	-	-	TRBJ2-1	CASSLALGGQGNEQFF	TGCGCCAGCAGCTTGGCCCTCGGGGGTCAGGGCAATGAGCAGTTCTTC
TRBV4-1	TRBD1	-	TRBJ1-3	CASSPAADRGLSGNTIYF	TGCGCCAGCAGCCCCGCTGCGGACAGGGGGCTCTCTGGAAACACCATATATTTT
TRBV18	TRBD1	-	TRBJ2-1	CASSPGQGSSNEQFF	TGTGCCAGCTCACCCGGACAGGGCTCCAGCAATGAGCAGTTCTTC
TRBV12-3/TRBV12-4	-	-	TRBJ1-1	CASSRRKKQTLTEAFF	TGTGCCAGCAGCCGGCGGAAGAAGCAAACTCTCACTGAAGCTTTCTTT
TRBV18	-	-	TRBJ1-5	CASSPDSYQPQHF	TGTGCCAGCTCACCCGACAGTTATCAGCCCCAGCATTTT
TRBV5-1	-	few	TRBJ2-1	CASSLGDFASSNEQFF	TGCGCCAGCAGCTTGGGGGACTTCGCCTCATCTAATGAGCAGTTCTTC
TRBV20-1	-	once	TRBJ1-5	CSARDRPGSQPQHF	TGCAGTGCTAGAGATCGGCCGGGAAGTCAGCCCCAGCATTTT
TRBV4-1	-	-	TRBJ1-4	CASSQEGAGPNEKLFF	TGCGCCAGCAGCCAAGAGGGGGCAGGACCTAATGAAAAACTGTTTTTT
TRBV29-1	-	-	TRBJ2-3	CSGWSGTTQYF	TGCAGCGGGTGGTCCGGGACTACGCAGTATTTT
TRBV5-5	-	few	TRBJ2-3	CASSLLPVGTDTQYF	TGTGCCAGCAGCCTTCTCCCGGTGGGGACAGATACGCAGTATTTT
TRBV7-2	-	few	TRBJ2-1	CASIQWGSSSYNEQFF	TGTGCCAGCATACAGTGGGGCTCGAGCTCCTACAATGAGCAGTTCTTC
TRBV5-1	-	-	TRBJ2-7	CASSRSGHGSSYEQYF	TGCGCCAGCAGTCGATCAGGACACGGGAGCTCCTACGAGCAGTACTTC
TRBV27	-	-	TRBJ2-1	CASSLFSRGGDNEQFF	TGTGCCAGCAGTTTATTTTCGCGCGGCGGTGACAATGAGCAGTTCTTC
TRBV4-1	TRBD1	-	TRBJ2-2	CASSQDRLWARLRDREYTGELFF	TGCGCCAGCAGCCAAGATCGCCTATGGGCGCGGCTCCGGGACAGGGAGTATACCGGGGAGCTGTTTTTT
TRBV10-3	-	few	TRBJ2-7	CAIRARAYEQYF	TGTGCCATCAGAGCACGGGCCTACGAGCAGTACTTC
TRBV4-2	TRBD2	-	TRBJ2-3	CASSQEVGLADTQYF	TGTGCCAGCAGCCAAGAGGTGGGACTAGCGGATACGCAGTATTTT
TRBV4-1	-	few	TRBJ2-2	CASSRQGLPSEPGELFF	TGCGCCAGCAGCCGCCAAGGACTACCCTCGGAGCCCGGGGAGCTGTTTTTT
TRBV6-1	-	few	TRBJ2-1	CASSISLTSYNEQFF	TGTGCCAGCAGTATAAGCTTAACCTCCTACAATGAGCAGTTCTTC
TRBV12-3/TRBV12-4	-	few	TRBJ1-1	CASTLGRTEAFF	TGTGCCAGCACCCTAGGGAGAACTGAAGCTTTCTTT
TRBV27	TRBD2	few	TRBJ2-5	CASSPGLAALGTQYF	TGTGCCAGCAGTCCGGGACTAGCGGCCCTCGGGACCCAGTACTTC
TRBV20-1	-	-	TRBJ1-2	CSALGGTNYGYTF	TGCAGTGCTCTGGGCGGGACCAACTATGGCTACACCTTC
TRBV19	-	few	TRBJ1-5	CASSRGAGVGNQPQHF	TGTGCCAGTAGTAGGGGTGCAGGGGTAGGAAATCAGCCCCAGCATTTT
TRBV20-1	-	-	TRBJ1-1	CSARAFYPGPYEAFF	TGCAGTGCTAGAGCCTTCTATCCGGGGCCCTATGAAGCTTTCTTT
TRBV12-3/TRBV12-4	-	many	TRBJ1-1	CASSRYMNTEAFF	TGTGCCAGCAGTCGGTACATGAACACTGAAGCTTTCTTT
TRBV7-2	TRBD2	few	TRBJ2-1	CASSASRPGLYNEQFF	TGTGCCAGCAGCGCCTCCAGACCGGGACTATACAATGAGCAGTTCTTC
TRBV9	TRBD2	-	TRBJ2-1	CASSPRDGSGVIVLYNEQFF	TGTGCCAGCAGCCCGAGGGATGGTAGCGGGGTCATAGTCCTCTACAATGAGCAGTTCTTC
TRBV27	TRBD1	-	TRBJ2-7	CASSLGQVLEQYF	TGTGCCAGCAGTTTGGGACAGGTGCTCGAGCAGTACTTC
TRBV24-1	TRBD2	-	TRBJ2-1	CATSDLTIAGGINEQFF	TGTGCCACCAGTGACCTGACCATAGCGGGGGGCATCAATGAGCAGTTCTTC
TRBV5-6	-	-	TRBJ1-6	CASSWGGGQANSPLHF	TGTGCCAGCAGCTGGGGAGGCGGGCAAGCTAATTCACCCCTCCACTTT